This T cell receptor beta chain emerged from a study of early T cells in non-severe SARS-CoV-2 infection (dated by TCRdb to the early 2020s). As for the study more broadly: TCR sequencing used bulk RNA from unsorted whole blood, so alpha and beta chains could not be paired. The study at large found these results: VDJdb matching was skewed toward anti-spike CD8 responses and likely underestimated virus-specific expansions by missing private and CD4 specificities.

Receptors were amplified or captured by 5' RACE. The instrument was a NextSeq 500. In the TCR library protocol, unique molecular identifiers were attached to individual cDNA molecules to correct for PCR bias and sequencing error. Both TCR alpha and beta chains were sequenced, and tight co-correlation was observed between alpha and beta sequence abundances in each sample. The authors' analysis ran thus. V gene, J gene and CDR3 annotation of TCR sequences was performed with Decombinator V4. TCRs were defined as expanded if a significant change between any two time points was detected under a Poisson model with p below 0.0001. TCR abundances were normalised to the total number of TCRs sequenced per sample and expressed as counts per million. MAIT TCRs were defined by TRAV1-2 paired with TRAJ12, TRAJ20 or TRAJ33, and iNKT TCRs by TRAV10 paired with TRAJ18. VDJdb, accessed 1 November 2021, was searched for CMV, EBV and SARS-CoV-2 annotated TCRs, excluding TCRs annotated for multiple antigens. TCRdb's own reprocessing of the public reads used fastp at Q25 and MiXCR and kept productive beta chains. A single entry per CDR3 protein holds the most common genes and DNA from its merged rows. For this entry, the V and J calls and clone size follow TCRdb and not the study's own pipeline. This sample has about 77,000 distinct CDR3 sequences in its table, and more than 7.5% of those were observed once. The ten most abundant clones make up about 4.8% of the sample.

From the cysteine up to the phenylalanine, the CDR3 has a length of 13 residues. Only CDR3 DNA is held: 39 bases, read in frame from base 1. In the germline V gene, CDR1 corresponds to MNHNS and CDR2 to SASEGT. V and J are truncated by 7 bases and 3 bases respectively, leaving an intervening sequence of 13 bases. A case-control design nested within a healthcare worker cohort in London, UK, was used, with weekly nasopharyngeal swab PCR tests and blood sampling performed. Between 23 and 31 March 2020, the week of the UK lockdown, healthcare workers were enrolled and then followed up weekly for as long as 16 weeks. Details on this clonotype: Its antigen specificity is not known. Base qualities were left out, and no much larger clone turns up one base away.

The source material was whole blood. The TCR originated in an adult who was a healthcare worker with PCR-confirmed SARS-CoV-2 infection or an uninfected control (not recorded which). The rearrangement joined TRBV6-1 to TRBJ2-7, with a weak D call of TRBD2 (7 bases match). The nucleotides read TGTGCCAGCATGAGGGGGGGCGGCTACGAGCAGTACTTC. Translated, it gives CASMRGGGYEQYF.